The 6 T cell receptor beta chains given below trace back to one sample, sequenced in a study of long-term antiretroviral therapy in people with HIV. At the survey level, the v3.0 immunoSEQ assay was run. The protocol was immunoSEQ multiplex PCR, while the TCRdb copy is restricted to in-frame clones and leaves out a portion. The table has around 12,000 clones, around 77% seen once. Sequenced here: unsorted PBMCs, sampled 0.5 years before starting antiretroviral therapy. The receptors originated from a woman in her thirties or forties with HIV.

This chain links TRBV6-1 with TRBJ1-2, with D possibly TRBD1 on 5 matching bases. CDR3 size: 14 residues. Germline CDR1 MNHNS, CDR2 SASEGT. V lost 3 bases, J lost 6 bases, and 14 bases lay in between. As DNA, the CDR3 is TGTGCCAGCAGTGACGGAGACAGAGCGAATGGCTACACCTTC. It yields the protein CASSDGDRANGYTF.

In its sample, this clone was seen a few times. The chain combines TRBV2 with TRBJ1-2, with a tentative D call TRBD1 (5 bases). CDR1 SNHLY and CDR2 FYNNEI come from the germline V gene. Trimming took off 4 bases at V and 8 bases at J, with 14 bases between the two ends. This CDR3 has 13 amino acids. CDR3 in amino acids: CASSGQTPGGYTF. CDR3 nucleotides: TGTGCCAGCAGTGGACAGACCCCTGGGGGCTACACCTTC.

J is TRBJ1-1 and V is TRBV19; possibly TRBD1 for D (5 bases). Trimming left V 5 bases short and J 4 bases short, with 14 bases between. This CDR3 is 14 amino acids long. The germline V gene encodes CDR1 LNHDA and CDR2 SQIVND (reference sequence). The CDR3 region is CASSPWGGGTEAFF. The DNA for the CDR3 is TGTGCCAGTAGTCCCTGGGGGGGTGGCACTGAAGCTTTCTTT.

This clone was seen once. This chain connects TRBV7-8 to TRBJ1-1; 9 nucleotides line up with TRBD1. The CDR3 loop spans 14 amino acids. V gave up 10 bases and J gave up 1 base; unmatched junction bases: 7. CDR1 SGHVS and CDR2 FQNEAQ come from the germline V gene. The chain's CDR3 is CATNTGGWNTEAFF. The DNA for the CDR3 is TGTGCCACAAATACAGGGGGCTGGAACACTGAAGCTTTCTTT. The entire variable domain, with the rest obtained from reference TRBV7-8 and TRBJ1-1, is as follows: GAGVSQSPRYKVAKRGQDVALRCDPISGHVSLFWYQQALGQGPEFLTYFQNEAQLDKSGLPSDRFFAERPEGSVSTLKIQRTQQEDSAVYLCATNTGGWNTEAFFGQGTRLTVV.

This chain connects TRBV19 to TRBJ1-6; unclear D gene. Germline CDR1 and CDR2: LNHDA and SQIVND (reference sequence). This CDR3 region has 13 residues. Trimming left V 5 bases short and J 7 bases short, with 9 bases between. In DNA form, the CDR3 reads TGTGCCAGTAGTCTTCAGATAAATTCACCCCTCCACTTT. It translates to CASSLQINSPLHF. The variable domain in full, with the rest retrieved from reference TRBV19 and TRBJ1-6, is DGGITQSPKYLFRKEGQNVTLSCEQNLNHDAMYWYRQDPGQGLRLIYYSQIVNDFQKGDIAEGYSVSREKKESFPLTVTSAQKNPTAFYLCASSLQINSPLHFGNGTRLTVT.

This clone was seen only once. This chain links TRBV6-6 with TRBJ1-1, with 9 nucleotides matching TRBD1. This CDR3 has 13 amino acids. Germline CDR1 reads MNHNY; CDR2 reads SVGAGI (reference sequence). J lost 1 base, V lost 10 bases, and 4 bases had no gene match. DNA of the CDR3: TGTGCCATCGAGGACAGGGGGAACACTGAAGCTTTCTTT. It specifies CAIEDRGNTEAFF.